A few counts support the clone carrying this T cell receptor beta chain. The CDR3 has 15 amino acids. Trimming took 5 bases from V and 7 from J, leaving 15 bases between them. CDR1 is MNHEY and CDR2 is SMNVEV in the germline V gene (reference sequence). It was with a sample-barcoded 5' primer and a J-beta primer mix that a second PCR of roughly 6 to 12 cycles was run. TCRdb processed the 5' RACE reads anew with MiXCR; each CDR3 protein has one entry. The sample holds 1,800,000 or so distinct CDR3 sequences, 35% to 50% seen once. The data belong to a study of blood T cells in healthy people across ages.

The clonotype was recovered from a human donor in good health. The genes are TRBV27 and TRBJ1-6; a weak D match, TRBD1 (5 bases). Sequencing used blood. CDR3 sequence reads: CASSHRDGLNSPLHF. CDR3 nucleotide sequence: TGTGCCAGCAGTCACCGGGACGGATTGAATTCACCCCTCCACTTT.